The present T cell receptor (beta chain) was sequenced within a study of identical twins. The CDR3 runs to 15 residues. V was trimmed by 2 bases and J by 2 bases, leaving 13 bases between them. Germline lookup yields CDR1 SGHKS and CDR2 YYEKEE (reference sequence). cDNA carried unique molecular identifiers, and a universal primer site was added by template switching. MiXCR was run by TCRdb on the 5' RACE reads, yielding one entry per CDR3 protein. The profile shows 550,000 to 700,000 distinct CDR3 sequences, over 20% of them singletons. The same data also contributed to another study, on T cells expressing NK-cell markers. That report notes: Several experiments added an anti-gamma-delta TCR antibody to sort only alpha-beta TCR T cells. It remained uncertain whether the expanded NKG2C+ T cell clones were specific for HCMV antigens.

V gene TRBV5-5 combines with J gene TRBJ1-1, with a tentative D call TRBD1 (6 bases). This TCR was sampled from a woman aged 18-30 years in good health. The sample was PBMCs. The CDR3 region is CASSFSGVTNTEAFF. DNA of the CDR3: TGTGCCAGCAGCTTTTCAGGGGTCACCAACACTGAAGCTTTCTTT.